This T cell receptor beta chain was captured in a study of T-cell memory formation after mild COVID-19. Study summary: The two donors had largely donor-specific TCR clusters. Study-level points and caveats: Several responding clones turned up in pre-infection memory, indicating that cross-reactive memory may have taken part. Among CD4+ contracting clones, most were CM and EM, and CD8+ ones EMRA.

The V gene lost 6 bases and the J gene lost 1 base, with 9 bases spanning the gap. CDR1 and CDR2 (germline): SGHTA, FQGNSA. The CDR3 spans 13 residues. Sample barcodes and UMIs were carried by the TCR alpha and TCR beta cDNA libraries that 5'RACE generated with constant-segment primers. One entry per CDR3 protein, called by TCRdb with MiXCR from the 5' RACE reads. The table lists about half a million distinct CDR3 sequences, about 18% of them singletons. This clonotype was found many times. The antigen remains undetermined. This TCR was sampled from an adult woman who had mild COVID-19 (a few samples of this study predate the infection). Cell type and time point are not known. The chain uses TRBV7-2 and TRBJ1-2, with no clear D. Sequencing was done on a sample of PBMCs or a T cell subset sorted from them (not recorded which). This CDR3 reads CASSPGLNYGYTF. CDR3 coding DNA: TGTGCCAGCAGTCCTGGACTTAACTATGGCTACACCTTC.